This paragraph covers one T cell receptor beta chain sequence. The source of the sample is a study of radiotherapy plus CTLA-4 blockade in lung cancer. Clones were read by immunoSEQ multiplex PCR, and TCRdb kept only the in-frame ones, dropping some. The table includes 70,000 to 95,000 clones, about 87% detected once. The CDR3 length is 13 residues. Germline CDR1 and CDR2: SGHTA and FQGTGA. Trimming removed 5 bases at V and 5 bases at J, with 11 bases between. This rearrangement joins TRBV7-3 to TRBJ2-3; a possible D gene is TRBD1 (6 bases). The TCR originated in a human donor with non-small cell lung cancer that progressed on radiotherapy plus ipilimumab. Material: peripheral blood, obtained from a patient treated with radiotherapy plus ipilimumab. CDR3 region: CASSTLQGDTQYF. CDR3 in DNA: TGTGCCAGCAGCACCCTACAGGGAGATACGCAGTATTTT.